These 26 T cell receptor beta chains were all obtained from the same sample, sequenced in a study of cytomegalovirus exposure and HLA in healthy donors. The PCR was carried out with 60 Vbeta primers and 13 Jbeta primers. Assay: immunoSEQ multiplex PCR; the TCRdb copy retains only in-frame clones and omits some. The top ten clones hold roughly 10% of a sample with about 140,000 clones, 65% to 70% of them seen once. The specimen was PBMCs. Receptor source: a man aged 25 to 45 in good health and CMV-seropositive.

The chain combines TRBV6-6 with TRBJ1-2; D is ambiguous. This CDR3 region has 12 residues. Germline CDR1 is MNHNY and CDR2 is SVGAGI (reference sequence). V was cut by 6 bases and J by 4 bases, with 9 bases left in between. This CDR3 reads CASREGSYGYTF. CDR3 DNA sequence: TGTGCCAGCAGAGAGGGATCCTATGGCTACACCTTC.

Note on this clone: A far larger clone differs by one base, so this is likely a read error. The sample carries other DNA sequences with the same CDR3. The chain links TRBV4-1 to TRBJ1-2; D may be TRBD1 (5 bases). This CDR3 spans 14 amino acids. Germline V gives CDR1 MGHRA, CDR2 YSYEKL. V was trimmed by 5 bases and J by 3 bases, leaving 13 bases between them. CDR3 DNA sequence: TGCGCCAGCAGCTTGGAGCGGGACGACTATGGCTACACCTTC. It is translated as CASSLERDDYGYTF.

The chain employs TRBV9 and TRBJ2-1; 10 bases map to TRBD1. The CDR3 totals 14 residues. V shed 2 bases, J shed 10 bases, and the junction held 6 bases outside the gene matches. CDR1 SGDLS and CDR2 YYNGEE come from the germline V gene. The CDR3 sequence is CASSVGTGVREQFF. The CDR3 coding sequence is TGTGCCAGCAGCGTGGGGACAGGGGTTAGGGAGCAGTTCTTC. Combining the CDR3 with reference TRBV9 and TRBJ2-1 gives the whole variable domain DSGVTQTPKHLITATGQRVTLRCSPRSGDLSVYWYQQSLDQGLQFLIQYYNGEERAKGNILERFSAQQFPDLHSELNLSSLELGDSALYFCASSVGTGVREQFFGPGTRLTVL.

The J gene is TRBJ1-1, the V gene TRBV9, with 7 bases fitting TRBD1. This CDR3 contains 16 residues. V lost 1 base and J lost 1; bases outside the gene matches: 7. Germline assignment: CDR1 SGDLS and CDR2 YYNGEE. CDR3 amino acids: CASSVTSGTENTEAFF. In nucleotides, the CDR3 is TGTGCCAGCAGCGTAACCTCGGGGACAGAGAACACTGAAGCTTTCTTT.

This chain connects TRBV5-8 to TRBJ1-1; no reliable D call. The length of the CDR3 is 13 residues. Germline lookup yields CDR1 SGHTS and CDR2 YDEGEE. V was cut by 1 base and J by 12 bases, with 16 bases left in between. This chain's CDR3 is CASSLHSGVLTFF. For the CDR3, the DNA is TGTGCCAGCAGCTTGCACTCCGGGGTCCTGACTTTCTTT. Full variable domain (rest looked up from reference TRBV5-8 and TRBJ1-1): EAGVTQSPTHLIKTRGQQATLRCSPISGHTSVYWYQQALGLGLQFLLWYDEGEERNRGNFPPRFSGRQFPNYSSELNVNALELEDSALYLCASSLHSGVLTFFGQGTRLTVV.

The rearrangement joins TRBV25-1 to TRBJ2-7; 7 nucleotides agree with TRBD1. Trimming cost V 5 bases and J 5 bases; bases outside gene matches: 12. Germline V gene lookup returns CDR1 MGHDK and CDR2 SYGVNS. The CDR3 spans 15 residues. This chain's CDR3 is CASSPLEGGPHEQYF. In nucleotides, the CDR3 is TGTGCCAGCAGTCCCCTTGAAGGGGGCCCGCACGAGCAGTACTTC.

The table lists this clone with a count of one. V gene TRBV14 combines with J gene TRBJ2-5; D is uncertain. The length of the CDR3 is 14 residues. The germline V gene encodes CDR1 SGHDN and CDR2 FVKESK. The germline V and J ends were trimmed by 0 bases and 2 bases, with 7 bases remaining between them. The CDR3 loop reads CASSQEFSQETQYF. For the CDR3, the DNA is TGTGCCAGCAGCCAAGAGTTCAGTCAAGAGACCCAGTACTTC.

This CDR3 is CASSSTSGPSYEQYF. DNA of the CDR3: TGTGCCAGCAGCAGTACTAGCGGGCCTTCCTACGAGCAGTACTTC. The V call is TRBV7-6, the J call TRBJ2-7; 9 bases fit TRBD2. Trimming cost V 5 bases and J 1 base; bases outside gene matches: 6. The CDR3 sequence is 15 residues long. Per germline, CDR1 SGHVS and CDR2 FNYEAQ.

The chain has TRBV19 and TRBJ2-5, with TRBD2 as a possible D gene (7 bases). Germline V gives CDR1 LNHDA, CDR2 SQIVND (reference sequence). The V and J ends lost 2 bases and 4 bases respectively, with 17 bases between them. The CDR3 is 16 amino acids. The CDR3 loop is CASSIRWGGAGETQYF. The CDR3 DNA reads as TGTGCCAGTAGTATACGATGGGGGGGGGCAGGAGAGACCCAGTACTTC. The full variable domain, completed using reference TRBV19 and TRBJ2-5, is DGGITQSPKYLFRKEGQNVTLSCEQNLNHDAMYWYRQDPGQGLRLIYYSQIVNDFQKGDIAEGYSVSREKKESFPLTVTSAQKNPTAFYLCASSIRWGGAGETQYFGPGTRLLVL.

The genes are TRBV7-2 and TRBJ1-2; D unclear. V lost 1 base and J 0 bases, leaving 18 bases between the germline ends. The CDR3 runs to 18 residues. Germline-derived CDR1 and CDR2 are SGHTA and FQGNSA. The CDR3 DNA follows: TGTGCCAGCAGCTTAGGCAGTAGCCTGATAAGCCCTAACTATGGCTACACCTTC. Its protein product is CASSLGSSLISPNYGYTF.

Here the CDR3 DNA reads TGCGCCAGCAGCTTGTCGGGAGTAACCTACGAGCAGTACTTC. Amino acids: CASSLSGVTYEQYF. The chain links TRBV5-1 to TRBJ2-7; D is perhaps TRBD2 (6 bases). CDR1 is SGHRS, CDR2 YFSETQ, per germline. The CDR3 contains 14 residues. The V and J ends lost 1 base and 2 bases respectively, with 10 bases between them.

The V call is TRBV6-6, the J call TRBJ2-2, with D possibly TRBD2 on 5 matching bases. The CDR3 contains 14 residues. The V end lost 6 bases, the J end lost 3 bases, and 11 bases lay between the germline ends. Germline V gene lookup returns CDR1 MNHNY and CDR2 SVGAGI (reference sequence). DNA for the CDR3: TGTGCCAGCAGGGATCCCGGGGACACCGGGGAGCTGTTTTTT. Encoded protein: CASRDPGDTGELFF.

CDR3 coding DNA: TGTGCCAGCTCACCACGGAACGAGGGTAGCGAAAAACTGTTTTTT. Its protein product is CASSPRNEGSEKLFF. The rearrangement links TRBV18 to TRBJ1-4; no clear D. The CDR3 is 15 residues long. Between the trimmed V and J ends, which lost 1 base and 8 bases, there was a span of 14 bases. Germline loops: CDR1 KGHSH, CDR2 LQKENI. The entire variable domain, with the rest obtained from reference TRBV18 and TRBJ1-4, is as follows: NAGVMQNPRHLVRRRGQEARLRCSPMKGHSHVYWYRQLPEEGLKFMVYLQKENIIDESGMPKERFSAEFPKEGPSILRIQQVVRGDSAAYFCASSPRNEGSEKLFFGSGTQLSVL.

CDR3 loop: CASSLYKEDTEAFF. CDR3 nucleotides: TGTGCCAGCAGCTTATATAAGGAGGACACTGAAGCTTTCTTT. The V gene is TRBV7-9, the J gene TRBJ1-1; D uncertain. This CDR3 is built from 14 residues. Germline loops: CDR1 SEHNR, CDR2 FQNEAQ (reference sequence). Trimming pared 2 bases from V and 3 bases from J, leaving 10 bases between.

This clone was seen just once. The chain links TRBV7-9 to TRBJ1-1; no reliable D call. Trimming removed 3 bases at V and 3 bases at J, with 11 bases between. CDR3 length: 14 residues. Germline loops: CDR1 SEHNR, CDR2 FQNEAQ (reference sequence). CDR3 protein: CASSFGVMHTEAFF. CDR3 coding DNA: TGTGCCAGCAGCTTTGGAGTGATGCACACTGAAGCTTTCTTT.

The chain is built from TRBV2 and TRBJ1-1, with 9 nucleotides matching TRBD1. There are 14 residues in the CDR3. J was trimmed by 3 bases and V by 7 bases; bases with no gene match: 6. Germline assignment: CDR1 SNHLY and CDR2 FYNNEI. This CDR3 is CASNLQGADTEAFF. In DNA, the CDR3 is TGTGCCAGCAATCTACAGGGGGCGGACACTGAAGCTTTCTTT.

The chain joins TRBV6-1 to TRBJ1-4, with D possibly matching TRBD1 (6 bases). V lost 2 bases to trimming and J lost 11 bases, with 18 bases between them. The CDR3 is 15 residues long. Germline V gene data show CDR1 as MNHNS and CDR2 as SASEGT. The DNA of the CDR3 is TGTGCCAGCAGTGAAAGGGCAGGGGTGGGGGTGAAACTGTTTTTT. It encodes CASSERAGVGVKLFF.

In this sample, this clone turned up once. The rearrangement uses TRBV15 and TRBJ1-2; no clear D gene. The CDR3 sequence is 12 residues long. The V end was cut by 5 bases, the J end by 2 bases, with 6 bases between. The germline CDR1 and CDR2 sequences are LNHNV and YYDKDF (reference sequence). The CDR3 region is CATSSRNYGYTF. The CDR3 region has the DNA TGTGCCACCAGCTCCAGGAACTATGGCTACACCTTC.

The chain is built from TRBV30 and TRBJ1-2; possible D gene TRBD1, 6 bases. V lost 2 bases to trimming and J lost 1 base, with 8 bases between them. The CDR3 has 13 residues. Looked up from germline, CDR1 is GTSNPN and CDR2 is SVGIG (reference sequence). The CDR3 DNA is TGTGCCTGGAGTACAGGGCATAACTATGGCTACACCTTC. It codes for CAWSTGHNYGYTF. The whole variable domain, filled in from reference TRBV30 and TRBJ1-2, reads SQTIHQWPATLVQPVGSPLSLECTVEGTSNPNLYWYRQAAGRGLQLLFYSVGIGQISSEVPQNLSASRPQDRQFILSSKKLLLSDSGFYLCAWSTGHNYGYTFGSGTRLTVV.

The chain is built from TRBV9 and TRBJ2-2; 9 bases are a match to TRBD1. Germline V CDR1 and CDR2: SGDLS, YYNGEE. Trimming removed 0 bases from V and 7 bases from J; junction bases left unmatched: 7. The CDR3 length is 16 residues. The CDR3: CASSVAQQGALGELFF. CDR3 nucleotide sequence: TGTGCCAGCAGCGTAGCTCAACAGGGGGCTCTCGGGGAGCTGTTTTTT.

V usage is TRBV19 and J usage is TRBJ1-1, with D possibly being TRBD1 (5 bases). This CDR3 has 17 amino acids. V dropped 9 bases and J dropped 0 bases, with 23 bases sitting between them. Germline V gene sequence: CDR1 LNHDA, CDR2 SQIVND (reference sequence). The CDR3 sequence is CASRPRERGAMNTEAFF. In DNA form, the CDR3 reads TGTGCCAGCAGACCTCGGGAACGCGGGGCGATGAACACTGAAGCTTTCTTT. The whole variable domain, remainder taken from reference TRBV19 and TRBJ1-1, is DGGITQSPKYLFRKEGQNVTLSCEQNLNHDAMYWYRQDPGQGLRLIYYSQIVNDFQKGDIAEGYSVSREKKESFPLTVTSAQKNPTAFYLCASRPRERGAMNTEAFFGQGTRLTVV.

The rearrangement uses TRBV28 and TRBJ1-1; possible D gene TRBD1, 5 bases. The germline V gene encodes CDR1 MDHEN and CDR2 SYDVKM. The CDR3 consists of 13 residues. The V end lost 11 bases, the J end lost 0 bases, and 13 bases lay between the germline ends. This CDR3 reads CAAYRTLNTEAFF. In DNA, the CDR3 is TGTGCCGCTTACAGGACCTTGAACACTGAAGCTTTCTTT.

The chain joins TRBV6-5 to TRBJ2-7, with D possibly TRBD2 on 6 matching bases. This CDR3 spans 15 amino acids. Germline assignment: CDR1 MNHEY and CDR2 SVGAGI. Trimming left V 5 bases short and J 3 bases short, with 17 bases between. The CDR3 loop is CASSPVRGGSYEQYF. The CDR3 nucleotides read TGTGCCAGCAGTCCAGTCCGGGGAGGAAGCTACGAGCAGTACTTC.

This clone has a handful of counts. V and J are TRBV25-1 and TRBJ2-7, with 7 bases fitting TRBD2. CDR3 length: 11 amino acids. CDR1 is MGHDK, CDR2 SYGVNS, per germline. V lost 5 bases and J lost 7; bases outside the gene matches: 2. As DNA, the CDR3 is TGTGCCAGCAGTCTGGGGGGGGAGCAGTACTTC. Translating it yields CASSLGGEQYF.

Remarks on this clone: Other nucleotide sequences from this sample produce the same CDR3. The rearrangement joins TRBV28 to TRBJ2-3; no reliable D call. Germline CDR1 and CDR2: MDHEN and SYDVKM. The CDR3 is 11 residues long. Trimming cost V 5 bases and J 6 bases, with 6 bases left between them. The CDR3 reads CASSRSDTQYF. CDR3 sequence (DNA): TGTGCCAGCAGTAGGAGTGATACGCAGTATTTT. Using reference TRBV28 and TRBJ2-3 for the parts outside the CDR3, the full variable domain is DVKVTQSSRYLVKRTGEKVFLECVQDMDHENMFWYRQDPGLGLRLIYFSYDVKMKEKGDIPEGYSVSREKKERFSLILESASTNQTSMYLCASSRSDTQYFGPGTRLTVL.

This chain links TRBV19 with TRBJ1-2, with 12 bases aligning to TRBD1. The ends lost 6 bases at V and 8 bases at J; junction bases unmatched: 7. Germline CDR1 reads LNHDA; CDR2 reads SQIVND (reference sequence). The CDR3 length is 14 residues. In DNA, the CDR3 is TGTGCCAGTAGCTCCGGGACAGGGGGCCGGGGCTACACCTTC. This codes for CASSSGTGGRGYTF.